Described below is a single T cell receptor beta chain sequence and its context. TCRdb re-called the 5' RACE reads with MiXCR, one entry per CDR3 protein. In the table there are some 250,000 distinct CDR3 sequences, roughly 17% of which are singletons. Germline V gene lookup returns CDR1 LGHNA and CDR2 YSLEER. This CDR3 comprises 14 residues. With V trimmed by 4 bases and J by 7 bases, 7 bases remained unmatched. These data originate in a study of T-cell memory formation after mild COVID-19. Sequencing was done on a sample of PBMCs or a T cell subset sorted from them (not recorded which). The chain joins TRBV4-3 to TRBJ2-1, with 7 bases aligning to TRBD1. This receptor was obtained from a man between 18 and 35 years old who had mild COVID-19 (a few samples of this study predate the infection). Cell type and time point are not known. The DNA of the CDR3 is TGCGCCAGCAGCCCCAAGAGGGGGCCTAATGAGCAGTTCTTC. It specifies CASSPKRGPNEQFF.